Listed here are 26 T cell receptor beta chains from one sample, sequenced in a study of T cells in Graves' hyperthyroidism and ophthalmopathy (dated by TCRdb to between 2018 and 2021). Libraries were constructed by multiplex PCR. TCRdb shows the sequencer as Illumina HiSeq 2000. The TCR beta CDR3 regions were amplified from RNA transcripts. For the first round of RT-PCR on the TCR CDR3, the HTBI primer set was used together with the Qiagen OneStep RT-PCR kit. The public reads were run again by TCRdb, first through fastp at Q25 and then through MiXCR, and only productive beta chains were kept. A single entry per CDR3 protein holds the most common genes and DNA from its merged rows. The sample records some 460,000 distinct CDR3 sequences, around 16% of which are singletons. The ten largest clonotypes hold around 14% of the sample. Sequenced sample: blood. These receptors originate from a woman between 18 and 29 years old with Graves' hyperthyroidism.

This clonotype was counted at least ten times. The chain carries TRBV5-1 and TRBJ2-7; D is unresolved. Germline V gene data show CDR1 as SGHRS and CDR2 as YFSETQ. Between the trimmed V and J ends, which lost 4 bases and 6 bases, there was a span of 14 bases. The CDR3 totals 13 residues. Here the CDR3 DNA reads TGCGCCAGCAGCGGAAACTCGGTCGCCGAGCAGTACTTC. It codes for CASSGNSVAEQYF.

This clonotype was counted at least ten times. This chain uses TRBV28 with TRBJ2-1, with D perhaps TRBD1 (5 bases). The CDR3 sequence is 15 residues long. In germline, CDR1 is MDHEN, CDR2 SYDVKM. V lost 6 bases and J 2 bases, leaving 14 bases between the germline ends. In DNA form, the CDR3 reads TGTGCCAGCAGCACAATACTGGGGCCCTACAATGAGCAGTTCTTC. Its translation: CASSTILGPYNEQFF.

At least ten counts were recorded for this clonotype. The chain has TRBV5-1 and TRBJ2-5, with 11 nucleotides matching TRBD1. The CDR3 sequence is 15 residues long. Germline CDR1 reads SGHRS; CDR2 reads YFSETQ. V was pared by 3 bases and J by 3 bases, with 4 bases of the junction left unmatched. The CDR3 region is CASSYRDRGEETQYF. CDR3 DNA sequence: TGCGCCAGCAGCTACCGGGACAGGGGGGAAGAGACCCAGTACTTC.

This clonotype was seen many times. V usage is TRBV6-1 and J usage is TRBJ1-1; no firm D call. Trimming removed 3 bases at V and 1 base at J, with 6 bases between. The germline CDR1 and CDR2 sequences are MNHNS and SASEGT. The CDR3 is 13 residues long. The DNA of the CDR3 is TGTGCCAGCAGTGACTGGAAGAACACTGAAGCTTTCTTT. It translates to CASSDWKNTEAFF.

Many counts were recorded for this clonotype. The chain is built from TRBV27 and TRBJ2-7, with D possibly being TRBD2 (5 bases). Germline CDR1 and CDR2: MNHEY and SMNVEV (reference sequence). V lost 3 bases and J 1 base, leaving 7 bases between the germline ends. The length of the CDR3 is 13 residues. The CDR3 sequence: CASSFSGSYEQYF. CDR3 sequence (DNA): TGTGCCAGCAGTTTTTCGGGATCCTACGAGCAGTACTTC.

The chain is built from TRBV6-1 and TRBJ2-7; weak D call: TRBD1 (7 bases). Trimming shortened V by 6 bases and J by 1 base, and 16 bases separated the two germline ends. There are 15 residues in the CDR3. CDR1 is MNHNS, CDR2 SASEGT, per germline. The DNA for the CDR3 is TGTGCCAGCAGGCGGGACAGATTACCATCCTACGAGCAGTACTTC. Amino acids: CASRRDRLPSYEQYF.

Ten or more counts support this clonotype. This chain joins TRBV18 and TRBJ1-5, with D hard to call. The germline CDR1 and CDR2 sequences are KGHSH and LQKENI. The V end was cut by 3 bases, the J end by 6 bases, with 6 bases between. The CDR3 is 12 residues long. The DNA of the CDR3 is TGTGCCAGCTCACCCGGGAGTCAGCCCCAGCATTTT. Its translation is CASSPGSQPQHF.

This clonotype was observed at least ten times. The chain carries TRBV7-9 and TRBJ2-2; D gene uncertain. CDR3 length equals 16 residues. CDR1 SEHNR and CDR2 FQNEAQ come from the germline V gene (reference sequence). V lost 2 bases to trimming and J lost 6 bases, with 16 bases between them. CDR3 residues: CASSLSRVKVAGELFF. The DNA for the CDR3 is TGTGCCAGCAGCTTAAGTCGAGTCAAGGTCGCCGGGGAGCTGTTTTTT.

This clonotype was recorded many times. This chain connects TRBV20-1 to TRBJ2-5; no reliable D call. V gave up 3 bases and J gave up 4 bases, with 6 bases separating them. Germline lookup yields CDR1 DFQATT and CDR2 SNEGSKA (reference sequence). The CDR3 is made up of 11 amino acids. Here the CDR3 DNA reads TGCAGTGCTAGGTCTCGAGAGACCCAGTACTTC. Translated, it gives CSARSRETQYF.

This clonotype was seen repeatedly, ten times or more. This chain joins TRBV6-1 and TRBJ1-1; a weak D match, TRBD1 (6 bases). Germline V CDR1 and CDR2: MNHNS, SASEGT. V gave up 4 bases and J gave up 3 bases, with 9 bases separating them. The CDR3 is made up of 13 amino acids. CDR3 residues: CASSVDSHTEAFF. CDR3 nucleotides: TGTGCCAGCAGTGTGGACAGTCACACTGAAGCTTTCTTT.

The sample holds a few counts of this clonotype. A much larger clone differs by one base, so this may be a read error. The rearrangement joins TRBV2 to TRBJ2-4; D is perhaps TRBD2 (6 bases). V lost 8 bases to trimming and J lost 0 bases, with 14 bases between them. The CDR3 sequence is 15 residues long. The germline V gene encodes CDR1 SNHLY and CDR2 FYNNEI. The CDR3 nucleotides read TGTGCCAGCTTCTCACACGGGGGAGCCAAAAACATTCAGTACTTC. This sequence encodes CASFSHGGAKNIQYF. Drawing the rest from reference TRBV2 and TRBJ2-4, the complete variable domain is EPEVTQTPSHQVTQMGQEVILRCVPISNHLYFYWYRQILGQKVEFLVSFYNNEISEKSEIFDDQFSVERPDGSNFTLKIRSTKLEDSAMYFCASFSHGGAKNIQYFGAGTRLSVL.

Many counts were recorded for this clonotype. The V gene is TRBV12-3 or TRBV12-4, the J gene TRBJ2-7, with a possible D match to TRBD2 (6 bases). V gave up 4 bases and J gave up 2 bases, with 15 bases separating them. CDR3 size: 15 residues. DNA of the CDR3: TGTGCCAGCAGTTCTCTCTGGGAGGTCCCCTACGAGCAGTACTTC. This codes for CASSSLWEVPYEQYF.

The table lists this clonotype with many counts. CDR3 sequence (DNA): TGCAGTGCTAGATCCGGGGACGGGGCGCACACTGAAGCTTTCTTT. It specifies CSARSGDGAHTEAFF. This chain links TRBV20-1 with TRBJ1-1; tentatively, D is TRBD1 (5 bases). This CDR3 is built from 15 residues. The germline CDR1 and CDR2 sequences are DFQATT and SNEGSKA (reference sequence). The ends were cut back, 2 bases at V and 3 bases at J, with 16 bases in the middle.

This clonotype was found a few times. The chain links TRBV29-1 to TRBJ1-2; 8 nucleotides match TRBD1. V lost 4 bases and J lost 6; bases outside the gene matches: 4. Per germline, CDR1 SQVTM and CDR2 ANQGSEA. This CDR3 spans 12 amino acids. This chain's CDR3 is CSVVGTGDGYTF. CDR3 nucleotides: TGCAGCGTTGTAGGGACAGGTGATGGCTACACCTTC.

Many counts were recorded for this clonotype. The chain carries TRBV12-3 or TRBV12-4 and TRBJ2-1, with 13 bases that match TRBD2. V lost 4 bases to trimming and J lost 5 bases; unmatched junction nucleotides: 8. The CDR3 extends over 17 amino acids. The CDR3, as DNA: TGTGCCAGCAGTTCTACCGGGACTAGCGGGACCGACAATGAGCAGTTCTTC. It encodes CASSSTGTSGTDNEQFF.

This clonotype was counted ten times or more. This chain connects TRBV28 to TRBJ2-7; D remains unclear. V dropped 4 bases and J dropped 7 bases, with 14 bases sitting between them. The CDR3 length is 13 residues. Looked up from germline, CDR1 is MDHEN and CDR2 is SYDVKM. Here the CDR3 reads CASSSITVREQYF. CDR3 nucleotides: TGTGCCAGCAGTTCCATTACAGTTCGGGAGCAGTACTTC.

The J gene is TRBJ2-3, the V gene TRBV19; D is uncertain. The V gene lost 6 bases and the J gene lost 3 bases, with 16 bases spanning the gap. The germline gives CDR1 LNHDA, CDR2 SQIVND (reference sequence). The CDR3 is 15 residues long. CDR3 in amino acids: CASSRGQARTDTQYF. CDR3 bases: TGTGCCAGTAGCCGCGGCCAGGCCAGGACAGATACGCAGTATTTT.

This clonotype was seen at least ten times. The chain couples TRBV7-2 to TRBJ2-3; tentative D call: TRBD2 (6 bases). Per the germline V gene, CDR1 is SGHTA and CDR2 is FQGNSA. Trimming took 3 bases from V and 4 from J, leaving 14 bases between them. CDR3 length: 15 residues. The CDR3 protein is CASSLRTGGSDTQYF. CDR3 DNA sequence: TGTGCCAGCAGCTTGAGGACCGGAGGGTCAGATACGCAGTATTTT. Combining the CDR3 with reference TRBV7-2 and TRBJ2-3 gives the whole variable domain GAGVSQSPSNKVTEKGKDVELRCDPISGHTALYWYRQSLGQGLEFLIYFQGNSAPDKSGLPSDRFSAERTGGSVSTLTIQRTQQEDSAVYLCASSLRTGGSDTQYFGPGTRLTVL.

This sequence joins TRBV28 and TRBJ1-2; possibly TRBD1 for D (5 bases). Germline V lookup: CDR1 MDHEN, CDR2 SYDVKM. The CDR3 is made up of 15 amino acids. V was pared by 7 bases and J by 2 bases, with 17 bases between. The CDR3 loop is CASNIDGAGNYGYTF. The CDR3 nucleotides are TGTGCCAGCAACATCGACGGGGCGGGAAACTATGGCTACACCTTC.

This clonotype was detected ten times or more. V and J are TRBV10-3 and TRBJ1-1; TRBD1 matches at 7 bases. Germline-derived CDR1 and CDR2 are ENHRY and SYGVKD. The length of the CDR3 is 13 residues. The V and J ends lost 6 bases and 3 bases, in that order; junction bases with no gene match: 4. The CDR3 DNA follows: TGTGCCATCAGGACAGGGAGGGACACTGAAGCTTTCTTT. As protein: CAIRTGRDTEAFF.

As for this clonotype: The junction differs from germline at one of its ends, possibly a read error. V usage is TRBV4-1 and J usage is TRBJ2-2; tentatively, D is TRBD1 or TRBD2 (7 bases each). The CDR3 totals 12 residues. From germline, CDR1 is MGHRA and CDR2 YSYEKL. CDR3 in amino acids: CASSQIQGRVYF. For the CDR3, the DNA is TGCGCCAGCAGCCAGATACAGGGGAGGGTGTATTTT.

The table lists this clonotype with many counts. This rearrangement joins TRBV4-2 to TRBJ2-2, with D unresolved. The CDR3 contains 15 residues. V lost 0 bases and J lost 1, with 6 bases in between. From germline, CDR1 is LGHNA and CDR2 YNFKEQ. The CDR3 sequence is CASSQENGNTGELFF. CDR3 coding DNA: TGTGCCAGCAGCCAAGAAAACGGGAACACCGGGGAGCTGTTTTTT.

The J gene is TRBJ2-7, the V gene TRBV25-1, with TRBD2 matching over 7 bases. Germline CDR1 reads MGHDK; CDR2 reads SYGVNS. Trimming cost V 3 bases and J 2 bases; bases outside gene matches: 4. The CDR3 totals 14 residues. CDR3 coding DNA: TGTGCCAGCAGTGATTGGGGGGGACCCTACGAGCAGTACTTC. Translation: CASSDWGGPYEQYF.

This clonotype was observed many times. The rearrangement uses TRBV5-1 and TRBJ1-1, with D uncertain. The ends were cut back, 5 bases at V and 1 base at J, with 12 bases in the middle. The CDR3 sequence is 14 residues long. From germline, CDR1 is SGHRS and CDR2 YFSETQ. The CDR3 is CASRTGRANTEAFF. The CDR3 DNA sequence: TGCGCCAGCAGGACTGGACGGGCGAACACTGAAGCTTTCTTT.

The V and J genes are TRBV12-3 or TRBV12-4 and TRBJ2-7, with 7 bases fitting TRBD1. This CDR3 has 13 residues. V shed 4 bases, J shed 8 bases, and the junction held 8 bases outside the gene matches. The CDR3 DNA follows: TGTGCCAGCAGTTCGGGACAGCTCGGGAAGCAGTACTTC. Amino acids: CASSSGQLGKQYF.

In this sample, this clonotype turned up a few times. The chain uses TRBV28 and TRBJ1-4; no clear D gene. This CDR3 has 11 residues. CDR1 is MDHEN and CDR2 is SYDVKM in the germline V gene. The CDR3 is CDPFTAKKLFF. CDR3 bases: TGTGACCCATTCACGGCAAAAAAACTGTTTTTT.